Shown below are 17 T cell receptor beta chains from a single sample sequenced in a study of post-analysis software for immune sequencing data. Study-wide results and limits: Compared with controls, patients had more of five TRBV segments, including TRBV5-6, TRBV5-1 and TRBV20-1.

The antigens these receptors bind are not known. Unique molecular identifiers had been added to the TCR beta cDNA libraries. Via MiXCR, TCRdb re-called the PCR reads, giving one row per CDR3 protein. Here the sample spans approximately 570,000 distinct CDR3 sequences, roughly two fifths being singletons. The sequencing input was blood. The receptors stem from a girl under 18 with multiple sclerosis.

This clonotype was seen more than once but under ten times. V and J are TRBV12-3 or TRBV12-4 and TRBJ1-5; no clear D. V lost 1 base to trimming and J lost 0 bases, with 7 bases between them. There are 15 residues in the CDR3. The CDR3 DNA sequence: TGTGCCAGCAGTTTAGACGGGATTAGCAATCAGCCCCAGCATTTT. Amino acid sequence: CASSLDGISNQPQHF.

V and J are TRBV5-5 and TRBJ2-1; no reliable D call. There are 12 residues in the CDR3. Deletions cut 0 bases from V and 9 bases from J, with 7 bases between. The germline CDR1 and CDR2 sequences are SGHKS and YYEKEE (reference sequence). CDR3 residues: CASSLVMGEQFF. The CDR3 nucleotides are TGTGCCAGCAGCTTGGTGATGGGTGAGCAGTTCTTC.

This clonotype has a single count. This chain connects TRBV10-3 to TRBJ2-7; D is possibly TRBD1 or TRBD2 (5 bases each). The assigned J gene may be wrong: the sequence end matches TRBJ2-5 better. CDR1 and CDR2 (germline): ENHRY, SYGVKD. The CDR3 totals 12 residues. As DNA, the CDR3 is TGTGCCATCAGTGTGGGGGAAGAGACCCAGTACTTC. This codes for CAISVGEETQYF.

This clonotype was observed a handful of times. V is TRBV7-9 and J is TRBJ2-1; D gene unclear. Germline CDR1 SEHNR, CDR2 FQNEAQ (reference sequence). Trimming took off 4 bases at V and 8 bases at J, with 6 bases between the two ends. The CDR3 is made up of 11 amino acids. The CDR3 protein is CASSWSDEQFF. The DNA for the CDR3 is TGTGCCAGCAGCTGGAGTGATGAGCAGTTCTTC.

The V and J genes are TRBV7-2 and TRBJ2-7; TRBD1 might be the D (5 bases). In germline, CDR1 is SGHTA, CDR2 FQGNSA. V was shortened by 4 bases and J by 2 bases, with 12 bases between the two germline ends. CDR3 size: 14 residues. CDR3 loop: CASSSLRDTYEQYF. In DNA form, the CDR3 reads TGTGCCAGCAGCTCCCTCAGGGATACCTACGAGCAGTACTTC.

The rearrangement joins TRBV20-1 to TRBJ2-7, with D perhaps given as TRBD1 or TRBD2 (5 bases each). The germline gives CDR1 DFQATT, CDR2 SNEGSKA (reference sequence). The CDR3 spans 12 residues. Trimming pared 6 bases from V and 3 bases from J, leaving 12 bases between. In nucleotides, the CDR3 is TGCAGTGCGGGACGGTATAACTACGAGCAGTACTTC. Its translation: CSAGRYNYEQYF.

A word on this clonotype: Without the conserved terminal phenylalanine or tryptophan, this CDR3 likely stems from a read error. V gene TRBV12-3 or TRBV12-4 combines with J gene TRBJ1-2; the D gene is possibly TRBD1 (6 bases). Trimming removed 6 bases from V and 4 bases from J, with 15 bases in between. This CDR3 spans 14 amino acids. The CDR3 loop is CASRAGGGLYGYTC. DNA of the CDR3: TGTGCCAGCAGGGCCGGGGGCGGCCTCTATGGCTACACCTGC.

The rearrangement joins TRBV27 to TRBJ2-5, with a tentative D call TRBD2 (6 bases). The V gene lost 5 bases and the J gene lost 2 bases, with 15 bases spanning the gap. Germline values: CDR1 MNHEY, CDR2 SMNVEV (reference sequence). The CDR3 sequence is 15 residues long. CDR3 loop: CASSTRDSLQETQYF. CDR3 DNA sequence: TGTGCCAGCAGTACACGGGACTCGCTACAAGAGACCCAGTACTTC.

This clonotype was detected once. For the CDR3, the DNA is TGTGCTAGTGGTGACCCAACTCGGGGGGGGACGTCTTACGAGCAGTACTTC. It specifies CASGDPTRGGTSYEQYF. This chain links TRBV12-5 with TRBJ2-7; 8 bases are shared with TRBD2. Trimming at V came to 5 bases and at J to 4 bases, leaving 16 bases not matched to a gene. Germline V gene lookup returns CDR1 LGHNT and CDR2 FRNRAP. This CDR3 contains 17 residues. Supplemented by reference TRBV12-5 and TRBJ2-7, the full variable domain reads DARVTQTPRHKVTEMGQEVTMRCQPILGHNTVFWYRQTMMQGLELLAYFRNRAPLDDSGMPKDRFSAEMPDATLATLKIQPSEPRDSAVYFCASGDPTRGGTSYEQYFGPGTRLTVT.

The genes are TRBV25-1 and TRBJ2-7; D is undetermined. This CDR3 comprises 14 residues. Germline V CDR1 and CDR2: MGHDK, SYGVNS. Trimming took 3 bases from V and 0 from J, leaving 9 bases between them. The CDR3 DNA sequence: TGTGCCAGCAGTGATCGCCCCCGCTCCTACGAGCAGTACTTC. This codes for CASSDRPRSYEQYF.

CDR3 in amino acids: CASSQDYDRYGYTF. DNA for the CDR3: TGCGCCAGCAGCCAAGATTATGACCGTTATGGCTACACCTTC. This rearrangement joins TRBV4-1 to TRBJ1-2; D unclear. Germline V gene data show CDR1 as MGHRA and CDR2 as YSYEKL. The V end lost 0 bases, the J end lost 5 bases, and 10 bases lay between the germline ends. CDR3 length equals 14 residues.

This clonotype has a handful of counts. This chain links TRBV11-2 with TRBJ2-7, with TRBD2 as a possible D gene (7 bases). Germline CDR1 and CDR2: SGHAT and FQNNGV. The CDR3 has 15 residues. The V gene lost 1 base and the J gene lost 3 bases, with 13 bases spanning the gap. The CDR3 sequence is CASSLVRGTIYEQYF. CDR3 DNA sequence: TGTGCCAGCAGCTTAGTGAGGGGGACTATCTACGAGCAGTACTTC.

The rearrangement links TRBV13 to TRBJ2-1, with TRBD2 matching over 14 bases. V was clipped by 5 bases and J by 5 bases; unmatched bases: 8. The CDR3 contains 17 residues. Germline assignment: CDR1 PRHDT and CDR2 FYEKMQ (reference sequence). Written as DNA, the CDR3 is TGTGCCAGCAGCCAGGGACTAGCGGGAGACGGGGACAATGAGCAGTTCTTC. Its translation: CASSQGLAGDGDNEQFF.

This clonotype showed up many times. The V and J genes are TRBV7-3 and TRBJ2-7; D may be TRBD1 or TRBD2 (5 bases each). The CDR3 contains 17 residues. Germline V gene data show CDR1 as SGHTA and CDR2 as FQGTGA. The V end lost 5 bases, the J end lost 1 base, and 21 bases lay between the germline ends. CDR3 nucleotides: TGTGCCAGCAGCCCCGGGATCGCGGTGGGGGTATCCTACGAGCAGTACTTC. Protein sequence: CASSPGIAVGVSYEQYF.

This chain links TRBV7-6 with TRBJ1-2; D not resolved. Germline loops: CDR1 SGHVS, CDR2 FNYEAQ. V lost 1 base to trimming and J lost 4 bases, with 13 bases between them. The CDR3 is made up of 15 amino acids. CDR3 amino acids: CASSLGAGGRYGYTF. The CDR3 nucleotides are TGTGCCAGCAGCTTAGGGGCGGGCGGCCGCTATGGCTACACCTTC.

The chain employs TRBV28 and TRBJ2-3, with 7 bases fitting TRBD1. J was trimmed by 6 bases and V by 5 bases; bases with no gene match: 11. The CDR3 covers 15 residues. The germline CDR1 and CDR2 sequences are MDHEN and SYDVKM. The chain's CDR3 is CASSPQQGGDDTQYF. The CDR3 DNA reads TGTGCCAGCAGTCCCCAGCAAGGGGGCGACGATACGCAGTATTTT. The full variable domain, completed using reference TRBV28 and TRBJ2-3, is DVKVTQSSRYLVKRTGEKVFLECVQDMDHENMFWYRQDPGLGLRLIYFSYDVKMKEKGDIPEGYSVSREKKERFSLILESASTNQTSMYLCASSPQQGGDDTQYFGPGTRLTVL.

The CDR3 region has the DNA TGCAGTGCTAGAGATCAGCGTCTCGCCTGGGGGCCTTCTCATTATGGCTACACCTTC. It is translated as CSARDQRLAWGPSHYGYTF. The genes are TRBV20-1 and TRBJ1-2, with TRBD1 as a possible D gene (6 bases). This CDR3 spans 19 amino acids. Trimming left V 0 bases short and J 5 bases short, with 28 bases between. Germline V gene data show CDR1 as DFQATT and CDR2 as SNEGSKA (reference sequence).